The T cell receptor (beta chain) described here comes from a study of PD-L1 blockade in urothelial cancer. Whole-study context: Male patients with bladder-origin urothelial cancer numbered about 90% of the roughly 29. The analyses of blood took place 3 weeks (second dose) and 6 weeks after treatment start.

Each PCR contained spiked-in synthetic TCR analog templates. The repertoire was sequenced with immunoSEQ multiplex PCR; TCRdb's copy has only in-frame clones and lacks some. The data hold tens of thousands of clones, with approximately 80% observed a single time. CDR3 length equals 14 residues. Per the germline V gene, CDR1 is SGDLS and CDR2 is YYNGEE. Deletions cut 2 bases from V and 0 bases from J, with 8 bases between. Time point denoted: pretreatment peripheral blood. This clonotype was obtained from a man older than 75 with urothelial cancer. The material was PBMCs, obtained around atezolizumab (anti-PD-L1) treatment. The V call is TRBV9, the J call TRBJ1-2; tentatively, D is TRBD1 (5 bases). In DNA form, the CDR3 reads TGTGCCAGCAGCGTTGACAGCGCTAACTATGGCTACACCTTC. It specifies CASSVDSANYGYTF.